The 8 T cell receptor beta chains reported below all come from one sample, sequenced in a study of cytomegalovirus exposure and HLA in healthy donors. Amplification used 60 Vbeta primers and 13 Jbeta primers. The assay was immunoSEQ multiplex PCR, and TCRdb's table has in-frame clones only and misses some. Here the sample spans some 130,000 clones, roughly two thirds being singletons. The sequencing sample was made of PBMCs. These TCRs come from a man younger than 45 in good health and CMV-seropositive.

As for this clone: At one boundary the junction diverges from the germline segment, which might be a read error. The chain carries TRBV11-1 and TRBJ2-3; weak D call: TRBD2 (6 bases). This CDR3 contains 15 residues. Looked up from germline, CDR1 is SGHAT and CDR2 is FQDESV (reference sequence). DNA of the CDR3: TGTGCCAGCCGCTTGGGGGTACTAGCAGCAGATACGCAGTATTTT. Translating it yields CASRLGVLAADTQYF.

The V gene is TRBV7-3, the J gene TRBJ2-1, with 11 positions matching TRBD2. This CDR3 is 15 amino acids long. Germline CDR1 SGHTA, CDR2 FQGTGA. Trimming cost V 2 bases and J 3 bases; bases outside gene matches: 0. This CDR3 reads CASSLLAGGYNEQFF. The CDR3 coding sequence is TGTGCCAGCAGCTTACTAGCGGGAGGCTACAATGAGCAGTTCTTC.

The chain employs TRBV29-1 and TRBJ1-2; D not certain. CDR1 and CDR2 from the germline V gene are SQVTM and ANQGSEA. The V end was cut by 4 bases, the J end by 1 base, with 19 bases between. The CDR3 totals 16 residues. In nucleotides, the CDR3 is TGCAGCGTTGGCTCCCCCACACTCCACAGTAACTATGGCTACACCTTC. The encoded protein is CSVGSPTLHSNYGYTF.

The chain combines TRBV2 with TRBJ2-5; 7 bases align to TRBD1. The J call is uncertain, as TRBJ2-7 better fits the DNA end. CDR1 and CDR2 (germline): SNHLY, FYNNEI. The CDR3 totals 14 residues. The CDR3 is CASRTGFLDYEQYF. CDR3 nucleotides: TGTGCCAGCAGGACAGGGTTCTTGGACTACGAGCAGTACTTC.

This sequence joins TRBV7-3 and TRBJ2-3; 10 nucleotides line up with TRBD2. J was trimmed by 1 base and V by 4 bases; bases with no gene match: 2. The CDR3 totals 15 residues. Per the germline V gene, CDR1 is SGHTA and CDR2 is FQGTGA. CDR3 sequence: CASSYGTSGTDTQYF. As DNA, the CDR3 is TGTGCCAGCAGCTACGGGACTAGCGGCACAGATACGCAGTATTTT.

This chain connects TRBV28 to TRBJ1-5; 10 positions match TRBD1. The CDR3 loop spans 16 amino acids. Germline CDR1 reads MDHEN; CDR2 reads SYDVKM. The V segment lost 3 bases and the J segment 7 bases; nucleotides outside the gene matches: 9. Here the CDR3 DNA reads TGTGCCAGCAGTTTTTTCGGGACAGGGGTAAAACAGCCCCAGCATTTT. It codes for CASSFFGTGVKQPQHF.

V and J are TRBV7-2 and TRBJ2-3; D call uncertain. Looked up from germline, CDR1 is SGHTA and CDR2 is FQGNSA. The germline V and J ends were trimmed by 4 bases and 2 bases, with 10 bases remaining between them. The CDR3 loop spans 14 amino acids. The CDR3 sequence: CASSYTVPTDTQYF. The CDR3 DNA follows: TGTGCCAGCAGCTACACAGTGCCCACAGATACGCAGTATTTT.

This chain links TRBV27 with TRBJ1-3; D may be TRBD1 (5 bases). The germline V gene encodes CDR1 MNHEY and CDR2 SMNVEV (reference sequence). This CDR3 is 13 amino acids long. V lost 7 bases, J lost 3 bases, and 10 bases lay in between. This CDR3 reads CASKRQGGNTIYF. In nucleotides, the CDR3 is TGTGCCAGCAAAAGGCAGGGTGGAAACACCATATATTTT.